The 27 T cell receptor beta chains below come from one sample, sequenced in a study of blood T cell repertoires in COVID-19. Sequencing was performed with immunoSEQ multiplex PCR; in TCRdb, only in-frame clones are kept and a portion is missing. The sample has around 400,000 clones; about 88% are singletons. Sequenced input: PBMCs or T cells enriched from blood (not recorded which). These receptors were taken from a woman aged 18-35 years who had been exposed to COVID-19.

The CDR3 region is CASSPQEGLRLNTEAFF. CDR3 sequence (DNA): TGTGCCAGCTCACCACAAGAGGGACTTAGACTGAACACTGAAGCTTTCTTT. The chain couples TRBV18 to TRBJ1-1; a weak D match, TRBD1 (5 bases). This CDR3 comprises 17 residues. V was pared by 1 base and J by 0 bases, with 15 bases between. CDR1 and CDR2 from the germline V gene are KGHSH and LQKENI.

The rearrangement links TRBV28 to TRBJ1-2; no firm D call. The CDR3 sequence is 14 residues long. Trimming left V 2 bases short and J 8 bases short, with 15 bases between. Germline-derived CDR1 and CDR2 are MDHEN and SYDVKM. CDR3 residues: CASSLRGFSWGYTF. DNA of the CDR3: TGTGCCAGCAGTTTAAGAGGGTTCAGTTGGGGCTACACCTTC.

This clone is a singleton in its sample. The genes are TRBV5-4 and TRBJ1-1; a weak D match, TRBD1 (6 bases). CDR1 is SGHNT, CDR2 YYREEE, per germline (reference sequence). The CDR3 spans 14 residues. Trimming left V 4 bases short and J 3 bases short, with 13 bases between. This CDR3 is CASSPTGDDTEAFF. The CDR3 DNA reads TGTGCCAGCAGCCCGACAGGAGACGACACTGAAGCTTTCTTT.

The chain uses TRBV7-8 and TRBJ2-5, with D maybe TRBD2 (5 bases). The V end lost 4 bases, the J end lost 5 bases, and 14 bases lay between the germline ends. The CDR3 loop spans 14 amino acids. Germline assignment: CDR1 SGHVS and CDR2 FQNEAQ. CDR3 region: CASSSTRTLETQYF. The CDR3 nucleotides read TGTGCCAGCAGCTCAACTAGGACGTTGGAGACCCAGTACTTC.

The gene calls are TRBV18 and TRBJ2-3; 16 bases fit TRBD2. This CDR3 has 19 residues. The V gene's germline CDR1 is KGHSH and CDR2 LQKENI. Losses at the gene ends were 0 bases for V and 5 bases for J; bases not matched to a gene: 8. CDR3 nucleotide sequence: TGTGCCAGCTCACCACCGGGACTAGCGGGAGGGCCTAGTGGAGATACGCAGTATTTT. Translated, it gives CASSPPGLAGGPSGDTQYF.

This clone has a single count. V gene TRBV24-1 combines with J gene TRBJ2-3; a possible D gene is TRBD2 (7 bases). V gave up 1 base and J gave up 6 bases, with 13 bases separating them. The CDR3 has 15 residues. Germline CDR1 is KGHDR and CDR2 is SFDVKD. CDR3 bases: TGTGCCACCAGTGATTTTGGCGGGGGCTGGGATACGCAGTATTTT. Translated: CATSDFGGGWDTQYF.

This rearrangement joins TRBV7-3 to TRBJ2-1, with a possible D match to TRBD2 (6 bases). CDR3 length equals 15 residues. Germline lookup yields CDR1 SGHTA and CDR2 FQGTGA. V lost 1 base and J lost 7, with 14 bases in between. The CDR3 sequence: CASSLNLARSNEQFF. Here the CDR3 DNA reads TGTGCCAGCAGCTTAAATCTAGCGCGGTCGAATGAGCAGTTCTTC.

The DNA for the CDR3 is TGTGCCAGCAGCTTGGTACAGAACCAAGAGACCCAGTACTTC. Translation: CASSLVQNQETQYF. This chain joins TRBV5-4 and TRBJ2-5; D gene unclear. CDR1 is SGHNT, CDR2 YYREEE, per germline (reference sequence). The CDR3 runs to 14 residues. Deletions cut 0 bases from V and 0 bases from J, with 6 bases between.

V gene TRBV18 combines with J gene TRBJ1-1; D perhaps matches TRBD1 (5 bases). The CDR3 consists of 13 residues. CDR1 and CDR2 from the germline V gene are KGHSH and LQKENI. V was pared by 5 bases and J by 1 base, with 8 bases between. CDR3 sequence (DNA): TGTGCCAGCTCAGTAACAGGGAACACTGAAGCTTTCTTT. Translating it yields CASSVTGNTEAFF.

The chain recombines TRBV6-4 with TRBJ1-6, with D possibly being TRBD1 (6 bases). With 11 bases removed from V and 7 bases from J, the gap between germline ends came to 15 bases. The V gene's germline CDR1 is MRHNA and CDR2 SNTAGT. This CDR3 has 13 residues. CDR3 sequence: CAAGRDTNSPLHF. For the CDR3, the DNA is TGTGCCGCAGGGAGGGACACCAATTCACCCCTCCACTTT.

CDR3 nucleotides: TGCGCCAGCAGCCCAAGAAATTCCCCGGGACAGGGATATCAGCCCCAGCATTTT. Amino acid sequence: CASSPRNSPGQGYQPQHF. J is TRBJ1-5 and V is TRBV5-1; 9 nucleotides line up with TRBD1. The V gene's germline CDR1 is SGHRS and CDR2 YFSETQ. CDR3 length equals 18 residues. V lost 4 bases, J lost 5 bases, and 16 bases stayed unmatched.

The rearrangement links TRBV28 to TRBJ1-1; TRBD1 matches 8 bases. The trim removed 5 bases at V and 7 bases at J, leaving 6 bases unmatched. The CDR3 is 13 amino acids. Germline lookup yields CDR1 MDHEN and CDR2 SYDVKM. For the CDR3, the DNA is TGTGCCAGCAGTGGACAGGGAACGGGTGAAGCTTTCTTT. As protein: CASSGQGTGEAFF.

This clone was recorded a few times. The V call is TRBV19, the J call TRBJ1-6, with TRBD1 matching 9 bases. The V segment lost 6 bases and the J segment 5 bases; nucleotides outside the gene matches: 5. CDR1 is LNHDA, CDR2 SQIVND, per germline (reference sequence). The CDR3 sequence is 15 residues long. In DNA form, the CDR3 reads TGTGCCAGTAGAGAGGGACAGGGCCATAATTCACCCCTCCACTTT. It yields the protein CASREGQGHNSPLHF.

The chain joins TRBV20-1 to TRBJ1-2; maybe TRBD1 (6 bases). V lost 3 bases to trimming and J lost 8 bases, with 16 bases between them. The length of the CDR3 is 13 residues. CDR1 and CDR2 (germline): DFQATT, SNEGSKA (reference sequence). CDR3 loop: CSASITTGTGYTF. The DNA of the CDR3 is TGCAGTGCTAGTATAACAACAGGGACGGGCTACACCTTC.

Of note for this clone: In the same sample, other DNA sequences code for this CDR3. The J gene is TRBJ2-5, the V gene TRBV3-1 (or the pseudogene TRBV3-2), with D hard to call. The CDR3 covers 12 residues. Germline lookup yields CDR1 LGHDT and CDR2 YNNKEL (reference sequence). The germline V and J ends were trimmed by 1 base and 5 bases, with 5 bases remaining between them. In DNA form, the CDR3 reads TGTGCCAGCAGCCAAGTAGCCGAGACCCAGTACTTC. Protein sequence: CASSQVAETQYF.

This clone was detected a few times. For the CDR3, the DNA is TGTGCCAGCAGTTACTCGGAACAGGGTGGGAATGAGCAGTTCTTC. This gives the protein CASSYSEQGGNEQFF. V is TRBV6-5 and J is TRBJ2-1; D might be TRBD1 (6 bases). Deletions cut 0 bases from V and 7 bases from J, with 13 bases between. Per the germline V gene, CDR1 is MNHEY and CDR2 is SVGAGI. This CDR3 has 15 amino acids.

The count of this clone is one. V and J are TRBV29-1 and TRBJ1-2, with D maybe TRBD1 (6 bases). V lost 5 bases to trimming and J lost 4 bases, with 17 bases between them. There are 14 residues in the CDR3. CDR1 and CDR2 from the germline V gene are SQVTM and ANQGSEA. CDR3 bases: TGCAGCGTTATTAGCGGGACAACAACCTATGGCTACACCTTC. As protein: CSVISGTTTYGYTF.

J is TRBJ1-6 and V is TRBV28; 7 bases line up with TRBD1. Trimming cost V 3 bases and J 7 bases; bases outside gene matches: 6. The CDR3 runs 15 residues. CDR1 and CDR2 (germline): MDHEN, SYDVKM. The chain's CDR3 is CASSLTGSRNSPLHF. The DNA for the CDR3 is TGTGCCAGCAGTTTGACAGGGTCGAGAAATTCACCCCTCCACTTT.

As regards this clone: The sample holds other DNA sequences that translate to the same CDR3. This CDR3 is CASSLGAGAYEQYF. The CDR3 DNA reads as TGTGCCAGCAGCTTGGGAGCGGGAGCCTACGAGCAGTACTTC. The chain links TRBV5-4 to TRBJ2-7, with 8 bases lining up with TRBD2. The V gene's germline CDR1 is SGHNT and CDR2 YYREEE (reference sequence). Losses at the gene ends were 0 bases for V and 2 bases for J; bases not matched to a gene: 1. The CDR3 runs to 14 residues.

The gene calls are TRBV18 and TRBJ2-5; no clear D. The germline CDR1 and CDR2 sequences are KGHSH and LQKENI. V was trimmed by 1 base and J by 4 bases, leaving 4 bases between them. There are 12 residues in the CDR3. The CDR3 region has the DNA TGTGCCAGCTCACCACGAGTAGAGACCCAGTACTTC. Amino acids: CASSPRVETQYF.

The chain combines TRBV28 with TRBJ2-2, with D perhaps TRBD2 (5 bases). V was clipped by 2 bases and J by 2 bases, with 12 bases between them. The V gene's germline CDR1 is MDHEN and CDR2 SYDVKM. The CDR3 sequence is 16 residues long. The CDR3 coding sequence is TGTGCCAGCAGTTTAAGGAGGAGACCCAACACCGGGGAGCTGTTTTTT. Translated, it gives CASSLRRRPNTGELFF.

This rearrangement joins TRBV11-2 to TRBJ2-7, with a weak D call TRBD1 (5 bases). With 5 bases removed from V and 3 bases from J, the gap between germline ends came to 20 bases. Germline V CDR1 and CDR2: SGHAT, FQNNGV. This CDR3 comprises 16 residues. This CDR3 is CASSQITPQGNYEQYF. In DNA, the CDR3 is TGTGCCAGCAGCCAAATAACCCCGCAGGGAAACTACGAGCAGTACTTC.

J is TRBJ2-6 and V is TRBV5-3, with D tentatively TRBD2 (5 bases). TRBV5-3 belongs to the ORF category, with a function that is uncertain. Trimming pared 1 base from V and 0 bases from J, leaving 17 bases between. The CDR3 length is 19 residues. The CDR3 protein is CARSLTEETTYSGANVLTF. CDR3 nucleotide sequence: TGTGCCAGAAGCTTGACGGAGGAGACTACTTACTCTGGGGCCAACGTCCTGACTTTC.

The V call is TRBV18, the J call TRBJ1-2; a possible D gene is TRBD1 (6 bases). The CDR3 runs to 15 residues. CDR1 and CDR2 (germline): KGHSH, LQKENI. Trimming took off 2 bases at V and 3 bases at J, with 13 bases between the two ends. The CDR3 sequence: CASSPDFTGYYGYTF. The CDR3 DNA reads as TGTGCCAGCTCACCAGACTTCACAGGGTACTATGGCTACACCTTC.

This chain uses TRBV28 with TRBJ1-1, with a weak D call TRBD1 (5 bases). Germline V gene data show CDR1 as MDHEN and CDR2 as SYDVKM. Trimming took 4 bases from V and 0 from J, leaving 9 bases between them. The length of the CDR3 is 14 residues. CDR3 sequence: CASSSTALNTEAFF. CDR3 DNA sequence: TGTGCCAGCAGTTCGACAGCTTTGAACACTGAAGCTTTCTTT.

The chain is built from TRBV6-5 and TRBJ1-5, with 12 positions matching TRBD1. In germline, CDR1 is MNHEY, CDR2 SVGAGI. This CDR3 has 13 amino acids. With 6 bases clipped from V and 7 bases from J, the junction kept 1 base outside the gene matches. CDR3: CASRGQGAQPQHF. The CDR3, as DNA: TGTGCCAGCAGGGGACAGGGGGCCCAGCCCCAGCATTTT.

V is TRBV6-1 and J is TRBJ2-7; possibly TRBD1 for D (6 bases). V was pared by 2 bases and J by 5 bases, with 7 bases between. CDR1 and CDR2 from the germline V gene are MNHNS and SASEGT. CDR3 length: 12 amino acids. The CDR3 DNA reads TGTGCCAGCAGTGAAAACAGGGACGAGCAGTACTTC. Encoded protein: CASSENRDEQYF.